The TCR beta chain under discussion was sequenced for a study of control samples from healthy donors and cancer patients (dated by TCRdb to about 2020). Inclusive of the bounding cysteine and phenylalanine, the CDR3 is 12 residues long. Just CDR3 DNA is preserved here, 36 bases in frame from base 1. V is cut back by 5 bases and J by 12 bases, with 9 bases in the junction unmatched. Reading the germline V gene (reference sequence) gives CDR1 SEHNR and CDR2 FQNEAQ. On this clone itself: Its recognized antigen is unknown. No base quality information exists; no much larger clone differs at one position.

The library was prepared using the immunoSEQ multiplex PCR assay. TCRdb took this table from immuneACCESS and kept in-frame rearrangements with V and J called. Such tables lack part of the clones; where checked against another copy, unresolved V genes explain under half of the gap, and the rest is unexplained. This sample lists approximately 30,000 clones; 94% were detected once. The ten largest clones capture about 7% of the sample. The chain employs TRBV7-9 and TRBJ1-2; 7 junctional bases match TRBD1. The sequence came from a man aged 55 to 70 in good health. Material: blood. The CDR3 region has the sequence CASSPEQGFNTF. Here is the DNA: TGTGCCAGCAGCCCTGAACAGGGGTTCAACACCTTC.